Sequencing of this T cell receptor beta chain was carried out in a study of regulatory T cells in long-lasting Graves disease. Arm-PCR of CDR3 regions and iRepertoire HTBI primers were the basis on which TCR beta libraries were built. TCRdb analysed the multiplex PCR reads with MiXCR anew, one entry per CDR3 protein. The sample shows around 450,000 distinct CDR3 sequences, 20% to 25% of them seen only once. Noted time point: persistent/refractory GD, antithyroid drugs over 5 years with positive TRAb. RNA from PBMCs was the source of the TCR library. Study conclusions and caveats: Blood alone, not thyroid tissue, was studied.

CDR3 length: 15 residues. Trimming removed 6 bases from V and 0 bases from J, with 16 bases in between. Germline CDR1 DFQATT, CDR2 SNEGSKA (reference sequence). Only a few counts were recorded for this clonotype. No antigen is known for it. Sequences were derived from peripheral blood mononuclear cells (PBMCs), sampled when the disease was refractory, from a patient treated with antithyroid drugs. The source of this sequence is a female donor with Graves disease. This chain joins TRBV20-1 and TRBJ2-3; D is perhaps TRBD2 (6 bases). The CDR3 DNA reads TGCAGTGCCAACATCTGGAGGGGTAGCACAGATACGCAGTATTTT. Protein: CSANIWRGSTDTQYF.